The clone carrying this T cell receptor (beta chain) has just one count. The V segment lost 6 bases and the J segment 13 bases; nucleotides outside the gene matches: 15. The CDR3 spans 14 residues. Germline-derived CDR1 and CDR2 are MNHNS and SASEGT. The entry originates in a study of early stage breast cancer tumors. Here immunoSEQ multiplex PCR was the method, and the copy in TCRdb shows in-frame clones only, minus some. The table includes about 28,000 clones, 70% to 75% detected once. Sequencing input: blood. The TCR originated in a person aged 35 to 50 with breast cancer. This chain uses TRBV6-1 with TRBJ1-2, with 9 positions matching TRBD1. CDR3 in amino acids: CASSNPGQGYFLTF. Here the CDR3 DNA reads TGTGCCAGCAGCAACCCGGGACAGGGTTATTTCCTCACCTTC.